This T cell receptor beta chain was identified during a study of control samples from healthy donors and cancer patients. The data were produced by immunoSEQ multiplex PCR, yet TCRdb's version contains in-frame clones alone and is incomplete. The table lists approximately 30,000 clones, roughly 95% of them singletons, with 6.6% in the top ten. The CDR3 contains 14 residues. Germline V lookup: CDR1 ENHRY, CDR2 SYGVKD. The germline V and J ends were trimmed by 2 bases and 5 bases, with 11 bases remaining between them. The genes are TRBV10-3 and TRBJ2-3; D is unresolved. This receptor was identified in a man between 60 and 75 years old in good health. Sample: blood. Here the CDR3 reads CAISERRTGDTQYF. The CDR3 DNA reads TGTGCCATCAGTGAGAGGCGTACCGGAGATACGCAGTATTTT.